One and the same sample provided the 18 T cell receptor beta chains below, sequenced in a study of control samples from healthy donors and cancer patients. The assay was immunoSEQ multiplex PCR, and TCRdb's table has in-frame clones only and misses some. Seen here are about 72,000 clones, approximately 92% observed once, and the top ten hold 5.8%. The specimen sequenced was blood. All receptors derive from a woman aged 55-70 years in good health.

This clone was recorded once. V and J are TRBV19 and TRBJ1-1; tentatively, D is TRBD1 (6 bases). The CDR3 is made up of 14 amino acids. Between the trimmed V and J ends, which lost 3 bases and 1 base, there was a span of 9 bases. CDR1 LNHDA and CDR2 SQIVND come from the germline V gene (reference sequence). CDR3 in amino acids: CASSITGTNTEAFF. CDR3 coding DNA: TGTGCCAGTAGTATTACAGGGACGAACACTGAAGCTTTCTTT.

The DNA for the CDR3 is TGTGCCAGCAGCTTAAGTCGCGGGCGGTTTAGCACAGATACGCAGTATTTT. Amino acid sequence: CASSLSRGRFSTDTQYF. The V and J genes are TRBV7-8 and TRBJ2-3, with D tentatively TRBD2 (5 bases). The CDR3 extends over 17 amino acids. Germline V gene lookup returns CDR1 SGHVS and CDR2 FQNEAQ. V dropped 2 bases and J dropped 0 bases, with 15 bases sitting between them. The full variable domain, its missing parts supplied by reference TRBV7-8 and TRBJ2-3, is GAGVSQSPRYKVAKRGQDVALRCDPISGHVSLFWYQQALGQGPEFLTYFQNEAQLDKSGLPSDRFFAERPEGSVSTLKIQRTQQEDSAVYLCASSLSRGRFSTDTQYFGPGTRLTVL.

V usage is TRBV7-9 and J usage is TRBJ1-6; 9 nucleotides align to TRBD1. The CDR3 consists of 15 residues. Losses at the gene ends were 4 bases for V and 8 bases for J; bases not matched to a gene: 6. Germline lookup yields CDR1 SEHNR and CDR2 FQNEAQ (reference sequence). The chain's CDR3 is CASSWDREDYSPLHF. CDR3 nucleotide sequence: TGTGCCAGCAGCTGGGACAGGGAAGATTATTCACCCCTCCACTTT.

This chain connects TRBV27 to TRBJ1-5; TRBD1 aligns across 8 bases. Germline loops: CDR1 MNHEY, CDR2 SMNVEV (reference sequence). J gave up 4 bases and V 5 bases, and 7 bases lay outside the gene matches. The CDR3 extends over 15 amino acids. The CDR3 DNA sequence: TGTGCCAGCAGTGAACTAGGGACAGGTAATCAGCCCCAGCATTTT. Its protein is CASSELGTGNQPQHF.

The chain is built from TRBV27 and TRBJ2-7; perhaps D is TRBD1 or TRBD2 (6 bases each). CDR1 and CDR2 (germline): MNHEY, SMNVEV (reference sequence). CDR3 size: 14 residues. Trimming removed 4 bases from V and 4 bases from J, with 14 bases in between. CDR3 in DNA: TGTGCCAGCAGTTACGGAGGGGGGAAATACGAGCAGTACTTC. It codes for CASSYGGGKYEQYF.

The rearrangement joins TRBV6-2 or TRBV6-3 to TRBJ2-1, with 11 nucleotides matching TRBD2. Looked up from germline, CDR1 is MNHEY and CDR2 is SVGEGT. The CDR3 sequence is 19 residues long. V lost 5 bases and J lost 0; bases outside the gene matches: 12. The CDR3 DNA sequence: TGTGCCAGCAGTCCCCGGATGGGACTAGCGGAGCGCTCCTACAATGAGCAGTTCTTC. Translated, it gives CASSPRMGLAERSYNEQFF.

The CDR3 loop is CASSQGVRETQYF. The CDR3 bases are TGTGCCAGCAGCCAGGGGGTGAGAGAGACCCAGTACTTC. The V and J genes are TRBV11-3 and TRBJ2-5; 7 nucleotides align to TRBD1. This CDR3 region has 13 residues. Germline V CDR1 and CDR2: SGHNT, YENEEA. The V gene end was trimmed by 5 bases and the J gene end by 4 bases; junction bases not matched to a gene: 4.

The chain links TRBV15 to TRBJ2-1; possible D gene TRBD2, 5 bases. Per the germline V gene, CDR1 is LNHNV and CDR2 is YYDKDF (reference sequence). Trimming took 1 base from V and 4 from J, leaving 14 bases between them. The CDR3 has 16 residues. The CDR3 DNA sequence: TGTGCCACCAGCAGAGCTGGGAGTCAGAGATACAATGAGCAGTTCTTC. It specifies CATSRAGSQRYNEQFF.

This chain joins TRBV7-9 and TRBJ2-3; 11 bases match TRBD2. Looked up from germline, CDR1 is SEHNR and CDR2 is FQNEAQ (reference sequence). CDR3 size: 15 residues. J gave up 5 bases and V 1 base, and 2 bases lay outside the gene matches. CDR3 loop: CASSLVAGGIDTQYF. CDR3 nucleotides: TGTGCCAGCAGCTTAGTAGCGGGAGGGATAGATACGCAGTATTTT.

The V gene is TRBV3-1 (or the pseudogene TRBV3-2), the J gene TRBJ2-1, with D unresolved. The V and J ends lost 2 bases and 7 bases respectively, with 9 bases between them. Germline values: CDR1 LGHDT, CDR2 YNNKEL (reference sequence). The CDR3 sequence is 13 residues long. DNA of the CDR3: TGTGCCAGCAGCCAAACCTCGAGGAATGAGCAGTTCTTC. Protein: CASSQTSRNEQFF.

The chain is built from TRBV11-2 and TRBJ2-1; 13 nucleotides line up with TRBD2. The length of the CDR3 is 14 residues. The V and J ends lost 5 bases and 15 bases, in that order; junction bases with no gene match: 10. From germline, CDR1 is SGHAT and CDR2 FQNNGV. Written as DNA, the CDR3 is TGTGCCAGCAGCGCGAGCGGGACTAGCGGGAATCGGTTCTTC. Translated, it gives CASSASGTSGNRFF.

V and J are TRBV21-1 and TRBJ1-5; the table's D call TRBD1 went unverified against the DNA. TRBV21-1 is described as a pseudogene. The CDR3 extends over 17 amino acids. DNA of the CDR3: TGTGCCGGCATGATCTCCCGGGACGGGACAGTAAATCAGCCCCAGCATTTT. Translating it yields CAGMISRDGTVNQPQHF.

This chain uses TRBV7-2 with TRBJ2-3; D unclear. Germline V CDR1 and CDR2: SGHTA, FQGNSA. Trimming took 8 bases from V and 0 from J, leaving 15 bases between them. The CDR3 extends over 15 amino acids. The chain's CDR3 is CASGLRVTSTDTQYF. The CDR3, as DNA: TGTGCCAGCGGGCTAAGGGTGACTAGCACAGATACGCAGTATTTT.

The genes are TRBV30 and TRBJ1-2; D gene unclear. The V gene lost 2 bases and the J gene lost 7 bases, with 8 bases spanning the gap. Germline V gives CDR1 GTSNPN, CDR2 SVGIG (reference sequence). This CDR3 contains 11 residues. CDR3 loop: CAWSQMVGYTF. The CDR3 nucleotides are TGTGCCTGGAGTCAGATGGTTGGCTACACCTTC.

This rearrangement joins TRBV30 to TRBJ1-5; no reliable D call. Germline CDR1 is GTSNPN and CDR2 is SVGIG (reference sequence). V was shortened by 0 bases and J by 2 bases, with 5 bases between the two germline ends. This CDR3 is 13 amino acids long. The CDR3 reads CAWSVQGNQPQHF. Written as DNA, the CDR3 is TGTGCCTGGAGTGTACAAGGCAATCAGCCCCAGCATTTT.

This chain connects TRBV5-4 to TRBJ2-1; TRBD2 aligns across 9 bases. The germline gives CDR1 SGHNT, CDR2 YYREEE (reference sequence). V lost 1 base, J lost 10 bases, and 15 bases stayed unmatched. The CDR3 runs to 17 residues. CDR3 sequence reads: CASSLRVSSGELGEQFF. DNA for the CDR3: TGTGCCAGCAGCTTGCGGGTCTCTAGCGGGGAGCTCGGGGAGCAGTTCTTC.

CDR3 bases: TGTGCCACCAGCATTCCCCTGGGCTATGGCTACACCTTC. Its protein product is CATSIPLGYGYTF. The chain is built from TRBV15 and TRBJ1-2; D unclear. The germline V gene encodes CDR1 LNHNV and CDR2 YYDKDF (reference sequence). Trimming left V 4 bases short and J 4 bases short, with 10 bases between. The CDR3 runs 13 residues.

The rearrangement uses TRBV3-1 (or the pseudogene TRBV3-2) and TRBJ2-3; TRBD2 matches 9 bases. The CDR3 length is 14 residues. Per germline, CDR1 LGHDT and CDR2 YNNKEL (reference sequence). The J segment lost 2 bases and the V segment lost 6 bases, leaving 3 bases of the junction unmatched. The CDR3 DNA is TGTGCCAGCAGGCCTAGCGGGGACACAGATACGCAGTATTTT. It translates to CASRPSGDTDTQYF.